This T cell receptor (beta chain) was sequenced for a study of OX40 agonist ivuxolimab in advanced cancers. For the study at large: Earlier treatment with anti-PD-1, anti-PD-L1 or anti-CTLA-4 was permitted, and roughly 40% had received some.

Samples of blood were obtained at baseline, on cycle 4 day 1, and on cycle 7 day 1. General study points: CD8+ T cells averaged more expanded clones than CD4+.

Sequenced by immunoSEQ multiplex PCR; TCRdb stores in-frame clones only, minus some. This sample has about 21,000 clones, with about 80% found just once. There are 17 residues in the CDR3. Looked up from germline, CDR1 is SGHVS and CDR2 is FQNEAQ. The V end was cut by 2 bases, the J end by 9 bases, with 23 bases between. About this clone itself: Its antigen remains unidentified.

The clonotype was recovered from an adult with an advanced solid tumor such as melanoma, head and neck, liver or kidney cancer. Sequencing used CD4+ or CD8+ T cells sorted from blood, obtained in a trial of the OX40 agonist ivuxolimab. The gene calls are TRBV7-8 and TRBJ2-1, with D possibly TRBD2 on 6 matching bases. For the CDR3, the DNA is TGTGCCAGCAGCTTACTAGTGAGGACTACACAGGCGGGTGAGCAGTTCTTC. This gives the protein CASSLLVRTTQAGEQFF.